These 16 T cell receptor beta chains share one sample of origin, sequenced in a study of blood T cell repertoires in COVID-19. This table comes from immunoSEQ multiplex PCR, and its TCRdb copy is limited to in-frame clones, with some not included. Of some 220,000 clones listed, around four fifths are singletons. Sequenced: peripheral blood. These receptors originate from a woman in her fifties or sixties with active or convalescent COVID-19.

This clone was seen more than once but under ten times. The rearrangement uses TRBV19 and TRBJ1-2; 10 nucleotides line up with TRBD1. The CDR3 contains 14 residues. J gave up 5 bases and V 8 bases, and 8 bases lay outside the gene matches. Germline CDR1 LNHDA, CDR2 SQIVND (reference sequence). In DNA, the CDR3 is TGTGCCAGTTCCAGGCGACAGGGGGCTTATGGCTACACCTTC. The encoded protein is CASSRRQGAYGYTF.

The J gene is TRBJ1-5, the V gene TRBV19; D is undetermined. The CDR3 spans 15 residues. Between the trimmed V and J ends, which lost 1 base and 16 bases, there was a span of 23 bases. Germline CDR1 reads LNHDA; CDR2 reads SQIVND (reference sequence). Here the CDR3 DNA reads TGTGCCAGTAGTATAGGCACCCTCTCCGGCACCCAGGTCCATTTT. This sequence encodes CASSIGTLSGTQVHF.

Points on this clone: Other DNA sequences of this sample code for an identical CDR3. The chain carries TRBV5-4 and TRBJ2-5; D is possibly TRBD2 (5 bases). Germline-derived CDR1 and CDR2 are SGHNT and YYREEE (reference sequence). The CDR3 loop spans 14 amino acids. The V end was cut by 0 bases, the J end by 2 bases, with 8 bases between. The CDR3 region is CASSLAGVQETQYF. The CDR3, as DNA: TGTGCCAGCAGCTTGGCCGGGGTTCAAGAGACCCAGTACTTC.

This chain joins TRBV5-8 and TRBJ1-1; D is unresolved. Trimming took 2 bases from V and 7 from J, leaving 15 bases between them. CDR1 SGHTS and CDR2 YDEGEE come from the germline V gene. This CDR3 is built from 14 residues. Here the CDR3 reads CASSLVGRSFEAFF. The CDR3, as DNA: TGTGCCAGCAGCTTAGTGGGCAGATCCTTTGAAGCTTTCTTT.

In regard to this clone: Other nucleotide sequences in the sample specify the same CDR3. The DNA for the CDR3 is TGTGCCAGCAGTGACGTTCGAACAGGGAAGGATGAGCAGTTCTTC. The encoded protein is CASSDVRTGKDEQFF. V gene TRBV6-4 combines with J gene TRBJ2-1, with D perhaps matching TRBD1 (6 bases). Germline V gene sequence: CDR1 MRHNA, CDR2 SNTAGT. This CDR3 comprises 15 residues. V was trimmed by 2 bases and J by 8 bases, leaving 16 bases between them.

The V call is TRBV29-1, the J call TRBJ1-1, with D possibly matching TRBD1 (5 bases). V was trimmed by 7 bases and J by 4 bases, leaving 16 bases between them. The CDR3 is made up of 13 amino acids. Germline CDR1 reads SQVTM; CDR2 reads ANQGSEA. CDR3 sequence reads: CSAAAGLGTEAFF. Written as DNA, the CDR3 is TGCAGCGCTGCGGCGGGGCTCGGCACTGAAGCTTTCTTT.

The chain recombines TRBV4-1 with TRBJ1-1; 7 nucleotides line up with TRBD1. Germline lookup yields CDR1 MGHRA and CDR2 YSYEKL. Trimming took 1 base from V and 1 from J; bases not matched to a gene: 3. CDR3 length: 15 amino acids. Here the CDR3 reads CASSQVTGWNTEAFF. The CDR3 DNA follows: TGCGCCAGCAGCCAAGTGACAGGGTGGAACACTGAAGCTTTCTTT.

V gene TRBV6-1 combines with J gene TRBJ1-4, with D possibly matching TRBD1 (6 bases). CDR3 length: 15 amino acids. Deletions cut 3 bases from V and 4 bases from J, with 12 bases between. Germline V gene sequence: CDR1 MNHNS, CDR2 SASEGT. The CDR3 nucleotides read TGTGCCAGCAGTGATATCGGACAGCATAATGAAAAACTGTTTTTT. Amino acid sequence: CASSDIGQHNEKLFF.

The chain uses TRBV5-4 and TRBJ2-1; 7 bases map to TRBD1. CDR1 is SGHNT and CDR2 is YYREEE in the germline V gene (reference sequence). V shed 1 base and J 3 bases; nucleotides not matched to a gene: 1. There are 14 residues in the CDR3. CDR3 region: CASSLSGGYNEQFF. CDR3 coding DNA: TGTGCCAGCAGCTTGTCAGGGGGCTACAATGAGCAGTTCTTC.

This CDR3 reads CASSYSGPNYGYTF. DNA for the CDR3: TGTGCCAGCAGTTACTCGGGCCCTAACTATGGCTACACCTTC. J is TRBJ1-2 and V is TRBV6-6, with D uncertain. The V gene's germline CDR1 is MNHNY and CDR2 SVGAGI (reference sequence). Trimming stripped 0 bases from V and 0 bases from J, with 5 bases between. The CDR3 covers 14 residues.

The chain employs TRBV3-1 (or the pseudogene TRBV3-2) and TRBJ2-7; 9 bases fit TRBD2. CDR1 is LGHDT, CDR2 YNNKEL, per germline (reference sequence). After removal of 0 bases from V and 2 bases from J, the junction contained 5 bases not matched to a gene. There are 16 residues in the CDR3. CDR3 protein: CASSQETSGYTYEQYF. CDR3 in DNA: TGTGCCAGCAGCCAAGAAACTAGCGGGTACACCTACGAGCAGTACTTC.

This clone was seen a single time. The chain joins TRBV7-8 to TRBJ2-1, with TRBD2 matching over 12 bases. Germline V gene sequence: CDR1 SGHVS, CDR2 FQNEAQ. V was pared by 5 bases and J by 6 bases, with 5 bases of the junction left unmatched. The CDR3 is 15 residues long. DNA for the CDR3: TGTGCCAGCAGCCTCACTAGCGGGAGGACCAATGAGCAGTTCTTC. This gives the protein CASSLTSGRTNEQFF.

The DNA for the CDR3 is TGTGCCAGCAGCCAACCCGGGACAGGGGGTTTTTACACCATATATTTT. Amino acid sequence: CASSQPGTGGFYTIYF. The chain carries TRBV3-1 (or the pseudogene TRBV3-2) and TRBJ1-3; the match to TRBD1 covers 11 bases. This CDR3 is built from 16 residues. Germline trimming cut 2 bases from V and 8 bases from J; bases unmatched to any gene: 8. The V gene's germline CDR1 is LGHDT and CDR2 YNNKEL (reference sequence).

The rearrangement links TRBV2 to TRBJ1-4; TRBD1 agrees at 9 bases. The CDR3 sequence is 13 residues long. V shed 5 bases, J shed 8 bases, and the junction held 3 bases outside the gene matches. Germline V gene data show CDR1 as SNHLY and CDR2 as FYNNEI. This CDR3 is CASSRDRVEKLFF. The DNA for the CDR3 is TGTGCCAGCAGTCGGGACAGGGTCGAAAAACTGTTTTTT.

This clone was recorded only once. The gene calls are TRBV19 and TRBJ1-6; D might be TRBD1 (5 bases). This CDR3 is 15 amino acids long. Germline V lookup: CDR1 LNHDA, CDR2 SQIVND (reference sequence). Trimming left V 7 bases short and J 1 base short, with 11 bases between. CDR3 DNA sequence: TGTGCCAGTAAGAGCGCAGGGTCCTATAATTCACCCCTCCACTTT. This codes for CASKSAGSYNSPLHF.

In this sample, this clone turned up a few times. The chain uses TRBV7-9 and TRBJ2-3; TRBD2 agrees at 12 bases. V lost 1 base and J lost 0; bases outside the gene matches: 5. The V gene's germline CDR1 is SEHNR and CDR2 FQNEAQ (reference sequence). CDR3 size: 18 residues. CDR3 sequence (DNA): TGTGCCAGCAGCTTAGAGGGGGGACTAGCGGGTAGCACAGATACGCAGTATTTT. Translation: CASSLEGGLAGSTDTQYF.